This TCR beta chain was sequenced for a study of yellow fever vaccine responses in identical twins (dated by TCRdb to the late 2010s). About the study as a whole: In identical twins, the study followed T cell clones that responded to the vaccine with precision.

A word on this clonotype: Its antigen is not yet known. There are no base qualities to consult, and no much larger clone falls within one base.

Including the terminal cysteine and phenylalanine, the CDR3 comprises 11 residues. CDR3 DNA is the only sequence kept; it has 33 bases, read in frame from the first base. The CDR1 and CDR2 encoded by the germline V gene are KGHDR and SFDVKD. The junction shows trimming of 7 bases on V and 6 bases on J, plus 6 bases between the germline ends. General study outcomes and caveats: According to the authors, in identical twins the way T cells responded to vaccination appeared partly convergent and partly personalized.

The method was RT-PCR. This sample was sequenced with an Illumina HiSeq 2500. In-frame beta chains were kept once TCRdb had trimmed the public reads at Q25 with fastp and called clones with MiXCR. Here each entry gathers all rows of one CDR3 protein and keeps the most common genes and DNA. For this sample there are about 23,000 distinct CDR3 sequences; 60% to 80% appear just once. 4% to 5.5% of the sample rests with the top ten. This sample comprised T cells from blood (PBMCs), unsorted or a sorted subset (not recorded which), obtained before or after yellow fever vaccination (not recorded which). The sequence links TRBV24-1 to TRBJ2-1; confidence is insufficient to name the D gene. This TCR derives from a woman between 18 and 30 years old who received the yellow fever vaccine. Donor details come from another sample of the same person, matched by shared clones. CDR3 protein: CATSRSNEQFF. The nucleotides are TGTGCCACCAGCAGATCCAATGAGCAGTTCTTC.